The clone carrying this T cell receptor (beta chain) has a single count. This CDR3 has 12 residues. Trimming shortened V by 6 bases and J by 5 bases, and 10 bases separated the two germline ends. Germline loops: CDR1 MNHEY, CDR2 SVGAGI. Per the original data handling: Scientists estimated how many nucleated cells there were by amplifying reference gene primers. Clones were read by immunoSEQ multiplex PCR, and TCRdb kept only the in-frame ones, dropping some. D and trimming come from the DNA, and the V and J calls and clone size come from that table. In the table there are hundreds of thousands of clones, 87% of which are singletons. The sample is drawn from a study of blood T cell repertoires in COVID-19. Study background: There were acute and convalescent COVID-19 samples, and they came from the United States, Italy and Spain. PBMCs, B-cell-depleted T cells, or T cells provided the cDNA or gDNA that made up the material.

This TCR was recovered from a woman in her 40s who had recovered from COVID-19. The chain combines TRBV6-5 with TRBJ2-5; D may be TRBD2 (6 bases). What was sequenced was peripheral blood. The CDR3 region is CASRAEGETQYF. In DNA form, the CDR3 reads TGTGCCAGCAGGGCGGAGGGGGAGACCCAGTACTTC.